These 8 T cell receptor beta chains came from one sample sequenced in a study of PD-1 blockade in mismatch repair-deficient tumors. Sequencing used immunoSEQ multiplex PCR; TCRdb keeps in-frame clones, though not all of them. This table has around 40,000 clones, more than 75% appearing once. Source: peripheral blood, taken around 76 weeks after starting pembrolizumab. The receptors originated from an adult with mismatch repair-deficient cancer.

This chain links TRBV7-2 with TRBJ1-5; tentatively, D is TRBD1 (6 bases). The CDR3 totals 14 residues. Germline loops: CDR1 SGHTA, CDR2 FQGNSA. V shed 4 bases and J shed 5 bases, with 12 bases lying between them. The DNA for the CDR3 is TGTGCCAGCAGCTCCACAGGGTTGGATCAGCCCCAGCATTTT. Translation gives CASSSTGLDQPQHF.

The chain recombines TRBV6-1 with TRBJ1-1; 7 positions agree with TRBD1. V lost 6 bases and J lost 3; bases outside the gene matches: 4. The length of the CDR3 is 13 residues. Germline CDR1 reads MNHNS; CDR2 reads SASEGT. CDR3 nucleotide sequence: TGTGCCAGCAGCGGGGACAGAGACACTGAAGCTTTCTTT. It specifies CASSGDRDTEAFF.

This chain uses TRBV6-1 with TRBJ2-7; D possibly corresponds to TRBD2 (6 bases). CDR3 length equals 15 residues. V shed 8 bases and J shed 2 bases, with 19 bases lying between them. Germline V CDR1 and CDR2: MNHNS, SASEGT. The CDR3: CASAGLAGGTYEQYF. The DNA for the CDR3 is TGTGCCAGCGCGGGGCTCGCTGGCGGGACCTACGAGCAGTACTTC.

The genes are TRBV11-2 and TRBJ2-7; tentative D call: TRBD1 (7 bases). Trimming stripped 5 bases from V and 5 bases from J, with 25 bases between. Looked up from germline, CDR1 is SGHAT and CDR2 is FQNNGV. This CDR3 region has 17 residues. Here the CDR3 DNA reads TGTGCCAGCAGCAAGGAGGGCCCCAACAGGGGACTGGACGAGCAGTACTTC. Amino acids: CASSKEGPNRGLDEQYF.

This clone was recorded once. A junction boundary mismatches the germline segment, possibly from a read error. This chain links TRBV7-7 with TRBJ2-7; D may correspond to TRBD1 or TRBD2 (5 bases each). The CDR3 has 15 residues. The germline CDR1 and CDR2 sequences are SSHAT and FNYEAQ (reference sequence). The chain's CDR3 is CASSRSVGTSNEQYF. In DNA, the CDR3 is TGTGCTAGCAGCCGCTCGGTCGGGACGTCTAACGAGCAGTACTTC.

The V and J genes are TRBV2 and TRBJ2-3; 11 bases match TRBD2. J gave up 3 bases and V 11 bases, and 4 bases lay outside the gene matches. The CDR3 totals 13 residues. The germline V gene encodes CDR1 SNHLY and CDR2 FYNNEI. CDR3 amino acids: CASGLAETDTQYF. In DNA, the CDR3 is TGTGCCTCGGGACTAGCGGAAACAGATACGCAGTATTTT.

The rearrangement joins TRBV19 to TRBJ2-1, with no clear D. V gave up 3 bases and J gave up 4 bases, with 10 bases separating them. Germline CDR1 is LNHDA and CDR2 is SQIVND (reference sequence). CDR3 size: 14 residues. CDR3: CASSIQSRYNEQFF. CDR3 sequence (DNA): TGTGCCAGTAGTATCCAAAGCCGGTACAATGAGCAGTTCTTC.

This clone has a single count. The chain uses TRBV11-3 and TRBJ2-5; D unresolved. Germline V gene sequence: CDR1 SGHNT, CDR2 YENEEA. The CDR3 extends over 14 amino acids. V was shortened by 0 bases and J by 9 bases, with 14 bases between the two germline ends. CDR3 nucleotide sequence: TGTGCCAGCAGCTTAGATCCCCCTATCGGTGCCCAGTACTTC. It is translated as CASSLDPPIGAQYF.